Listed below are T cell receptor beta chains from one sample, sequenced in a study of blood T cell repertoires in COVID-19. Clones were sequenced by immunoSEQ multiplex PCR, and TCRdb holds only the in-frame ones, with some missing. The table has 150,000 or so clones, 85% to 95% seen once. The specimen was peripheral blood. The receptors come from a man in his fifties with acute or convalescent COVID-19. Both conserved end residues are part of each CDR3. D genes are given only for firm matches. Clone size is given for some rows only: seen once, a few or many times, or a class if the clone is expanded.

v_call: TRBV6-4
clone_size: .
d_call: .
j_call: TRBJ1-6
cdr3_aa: CASRSRTYNSPLHF
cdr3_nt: TGTGCCAGCAGGAGCCGTACCTATAATTCACCCCTCCACTTT

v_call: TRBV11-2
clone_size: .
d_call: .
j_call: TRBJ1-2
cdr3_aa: CASSLGQLPYGYTF
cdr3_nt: TGTGCCAGCAGCTTAGGACAGCTCCCGTATGGCTACACCTTC

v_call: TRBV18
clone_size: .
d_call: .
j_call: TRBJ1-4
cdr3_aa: CASSESWAALNEKLFF
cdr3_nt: TGTGCCAGCTCAGAGAGTTGGGCAGCCCTTAATGAAAAACTGTTTTTT

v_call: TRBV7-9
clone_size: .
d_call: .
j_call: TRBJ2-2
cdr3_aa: CASSSRRRGTGELFF
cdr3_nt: TGTGCCAGCAGCTCCAGGAGGCGGGGAACCGGGGAGCTGTTTTTT

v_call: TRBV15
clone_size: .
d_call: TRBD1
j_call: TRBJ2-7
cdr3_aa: CATSRDRQGRHEQYF
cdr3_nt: TGTGCCACCAGCAGAGACCGACAGGGCCGTCACGAGCAGTACTTC

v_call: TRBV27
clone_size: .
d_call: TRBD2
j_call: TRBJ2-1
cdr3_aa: CASSWTSGDEQFF
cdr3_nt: TGTGCCAGCAGTTGGACTAGCGGCGATGAGCAGTTCTTC

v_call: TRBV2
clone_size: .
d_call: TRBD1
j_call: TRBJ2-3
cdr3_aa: CACLERGTGGTDTQYF
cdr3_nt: TGTGCCTGCTTGGAACGCGGGACAGGGGGCACAGATACGCAGTATTTT

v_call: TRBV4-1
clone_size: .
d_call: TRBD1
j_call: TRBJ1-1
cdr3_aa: CASSQGQGVTEAFF
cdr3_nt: TGCGCCAGCAGCCAAGGGCAGGGGGTAACTGAAGCTTTCTTT

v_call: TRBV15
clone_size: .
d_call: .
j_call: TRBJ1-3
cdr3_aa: CATSRDRGGNTIYF
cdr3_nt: TGTGCCACCAGCAGAGATCGGGGTGGAAACACCATATATTTT

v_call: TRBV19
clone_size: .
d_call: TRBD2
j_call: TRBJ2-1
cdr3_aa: CASTLEPSGRYNEQFF
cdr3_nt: TGTGCCAGTACCCTAGAGCCTAGCGGGAGGTACAATGAGCAGTTCTTC

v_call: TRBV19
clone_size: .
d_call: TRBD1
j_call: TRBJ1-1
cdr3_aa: CASNWGQTNTEAFF
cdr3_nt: TGTGCCAGCAACTGGGGACAGACAAACACTGAAGCTTTCTTT

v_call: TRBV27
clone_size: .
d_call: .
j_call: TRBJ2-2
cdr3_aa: CASSSGTPRNTGELFF
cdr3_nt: TGTGCCAGCAGTTCCGGGACTCCGAGAAACACCGGGGAGCTGTTTTTT

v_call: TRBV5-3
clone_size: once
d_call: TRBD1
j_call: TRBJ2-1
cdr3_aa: CARSPGQGARNEQFF
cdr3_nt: TGTGCCAGAAGCCCCGGACAGGGGGCTCGGAATGAGCAGTTCTTC

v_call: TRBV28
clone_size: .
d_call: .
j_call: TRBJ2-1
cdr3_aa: CASSLQDNEQFF
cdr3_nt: TGTGCCAGCAGTCTCCAGGACAATGAGCAGTTCTTC

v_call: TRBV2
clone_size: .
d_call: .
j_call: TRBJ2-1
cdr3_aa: CASSEWGRSYNEQFF
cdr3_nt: TGTGCCAGCAGTGAGTGGGGCCGGTCCTACAATGAGCAGTTCTTC

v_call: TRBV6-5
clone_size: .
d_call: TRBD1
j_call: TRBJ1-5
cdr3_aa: CATTGTGNQPQHF
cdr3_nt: TGTGCCACCACCGGGACAGGGAATCAGCCCCAGCATTTT

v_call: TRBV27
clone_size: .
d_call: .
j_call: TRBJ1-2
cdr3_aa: CASRTGYGYTF
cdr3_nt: TGTGCCAGCAGAACAGGGTATGGCTACACCTTC

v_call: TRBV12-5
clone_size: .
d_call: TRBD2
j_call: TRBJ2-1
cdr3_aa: CASGLGTSYNEQFF
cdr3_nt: TGTGCTAGTGGTTTGGGGACTAGCTACAATGAGCAGTTCTTC

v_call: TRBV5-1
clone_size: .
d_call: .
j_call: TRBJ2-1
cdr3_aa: CASSLARDGYNEQFF
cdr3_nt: TGCGCCAGCAGCTTGGCCCGGGATGGCTACAATGAGCAGTTCTTC

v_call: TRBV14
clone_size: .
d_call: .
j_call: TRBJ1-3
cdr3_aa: CASSQYRHSGNTIYF
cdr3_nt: TGTGCCAGCAGCCAATACCGACACTCTGGAAACACCATATATTTT

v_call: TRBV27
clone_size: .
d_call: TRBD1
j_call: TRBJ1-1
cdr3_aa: CASNRGQGYPEAFF
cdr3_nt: TGTGCCAGCAACCGGGGACAGGGATACCCTGAAGCTTTCTTT

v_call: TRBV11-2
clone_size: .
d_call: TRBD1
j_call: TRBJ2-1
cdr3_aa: CASSFLGQGADEQFF
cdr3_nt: TGTGCCAGCAGCTTTTTGGGACAGGGGGCCGATGAGCAGTTCTTC

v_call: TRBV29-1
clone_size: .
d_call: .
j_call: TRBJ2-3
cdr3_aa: CSAGRTGTDTQYF
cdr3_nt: TGCAGCGCCGGAAGGACAGGCACAGATACGCAGTATTTT

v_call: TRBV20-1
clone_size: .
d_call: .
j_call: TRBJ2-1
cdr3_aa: CSARRRNEQFF
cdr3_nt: TGCAGTGCTAGACGTCGGAATGAGCAGTTCTTC

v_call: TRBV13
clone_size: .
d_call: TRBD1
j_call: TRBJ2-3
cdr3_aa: CASSNRQGGDTQYF
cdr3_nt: TGTGCCAGCAGCAACCGACAGGGGGGAGATACGCAGTATTTT

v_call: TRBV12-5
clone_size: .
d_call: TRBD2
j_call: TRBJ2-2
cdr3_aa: CASGLTEGLAGGLSTGELFF
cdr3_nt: TGTGCTAGTGGTTTGACCGAGGGACTAGCGGGAGGTTTGAGCACCGGGGAGCTGTTTTTT

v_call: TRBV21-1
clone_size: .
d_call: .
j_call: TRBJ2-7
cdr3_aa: CASGSGEQYF
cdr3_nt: TGTGCCAGTGGTTCGGGCGAGCAGTACTTC

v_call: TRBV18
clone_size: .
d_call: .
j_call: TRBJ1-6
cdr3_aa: CASSPSGGSYNSPLHF
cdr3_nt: TGTGCCAGCTCACCATCTGGAGGGTCCTATAATTCACCCCTCCACTTT

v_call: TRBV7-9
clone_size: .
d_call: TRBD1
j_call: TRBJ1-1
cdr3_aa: CASSRTGEAFF
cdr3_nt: TGTGCCAGCAGCCGGACAGGTGAAGCTTTCTTT

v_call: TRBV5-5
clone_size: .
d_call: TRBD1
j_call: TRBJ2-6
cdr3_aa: CASSHRGGTLLSGANVLTF
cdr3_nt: TGTGCCAGCAGCCACAGGGGCGGTACTCTTCTCTCTGGGGCCAACGTCCTGACTTTC

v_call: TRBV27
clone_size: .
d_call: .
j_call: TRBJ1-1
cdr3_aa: CASRDMNTEAFF
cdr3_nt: TGTGCCAGCAGGGACATGAACACTGAAGCTTTCTTT

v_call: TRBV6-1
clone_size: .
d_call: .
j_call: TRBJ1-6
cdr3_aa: CASSDAGNSPLHF
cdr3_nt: TGTGCCAGCAGTGATGCAGGGAATTCACCCCTCCACTTT

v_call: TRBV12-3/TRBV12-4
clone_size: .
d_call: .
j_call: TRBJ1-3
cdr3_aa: CASLQGAGNTIYF
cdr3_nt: TGTGCCAGTCTACAGGGTGCTGGAAACACCATATATTTT

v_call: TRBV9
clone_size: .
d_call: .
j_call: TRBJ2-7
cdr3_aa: CASSARGESSYEQYF
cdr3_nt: TGTGCCAGCAGCGCCAGGGGCGAGAGCTCCTACGAGCAGTACTTC

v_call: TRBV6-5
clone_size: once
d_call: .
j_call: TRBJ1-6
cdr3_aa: CASKTQEGNSPLHF
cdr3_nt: TGTGCCAGCAAAACACAGGAGGGGAATTCACCCCTCCACTTT

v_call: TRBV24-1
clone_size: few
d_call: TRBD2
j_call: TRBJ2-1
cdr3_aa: CATTDPTSGGSRQFF
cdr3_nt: TGTGCCACCACCGACCCGACTAGCGGAGGTAGTAGGCAGTTCTTC

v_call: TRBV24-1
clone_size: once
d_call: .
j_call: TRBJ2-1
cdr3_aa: CATSGTGSSYNEQFF
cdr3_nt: TGTGCCACCAGTGGTACAGGGAGCTCCTACAATGAGCAGTTCTTC

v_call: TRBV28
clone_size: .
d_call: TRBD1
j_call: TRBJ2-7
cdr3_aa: CASQGGTGINEQYF
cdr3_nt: TGTGCCAGCCAAGGCGGGACAGGGATCAACGAGCAGTACTTC

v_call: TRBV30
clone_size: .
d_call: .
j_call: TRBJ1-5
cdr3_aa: CAWAPGTSSNQPQHF
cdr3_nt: TGTGCCTGGGCCCCCGGGACATCTAGCAATCAGCCCCAGCATTTT

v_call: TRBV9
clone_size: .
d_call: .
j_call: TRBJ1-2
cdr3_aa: CASSVGQGANYGYTF
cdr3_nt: TGTGCCAGCAGCGTAGGGCAGGGTGCTAACTATGGCTACACCTTC

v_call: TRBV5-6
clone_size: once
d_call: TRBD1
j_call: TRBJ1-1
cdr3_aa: CASSLTGGFSEAFF
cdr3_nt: TGTGCCAGCAGCCTCACAGGGGGGTTTTCTGAAGCTTTCTTT

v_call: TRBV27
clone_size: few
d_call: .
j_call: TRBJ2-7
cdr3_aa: CASSAPGLGHEQYF
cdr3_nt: TGTGCCAGCAGTGCCCCGGGACTGGGGCACGAGCAGTACTTC

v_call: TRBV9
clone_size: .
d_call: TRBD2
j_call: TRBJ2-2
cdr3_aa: CASSVATSGNTGELFF
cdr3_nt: TGTGCCAGCAGCGTAGCCACTAGCGGGAACACCGGGGAGCTGTTTTTT

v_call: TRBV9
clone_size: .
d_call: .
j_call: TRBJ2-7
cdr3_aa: CASSVGGKGSEQYF
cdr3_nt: TGTGCCAGCAGCGTAGGCGGGAAAGGAAGCGAGCAGTACTTC

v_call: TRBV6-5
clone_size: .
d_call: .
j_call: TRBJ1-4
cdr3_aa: CASSRAVNEKLFF
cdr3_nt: TGTGCCAGCAGCAGGGCGGTTAATGAAAAACTGTTTTTT

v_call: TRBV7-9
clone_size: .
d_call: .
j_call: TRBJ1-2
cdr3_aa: CASSLDGTGFPRGF
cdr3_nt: TGTGCCAGCAGCTTAGATGGCACAGGGTTCCCGAGGGGCTTC

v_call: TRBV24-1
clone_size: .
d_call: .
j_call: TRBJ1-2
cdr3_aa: CATSLEGYGYTF
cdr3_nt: TGTGCCACCAGTTTGGAGGGCTATGGCTACACCTTC